This is a list of T cell receptor beta chains from one sample in a study of T cell repertoires in cytomegalovirus infection. TCRdb passed the reads through MiXCR, listing each CDR3 protein once. The sample records around 530,000 distinct CDR3 sequences, approximately 26% being singletons. The specimen was PBMCs. The receptors here all came from a human donor in good health (CMV status not recorded). Some clones in this sample may be carry-over from other donors' samples. Both conserved end residues are part of each CDR3. A D gene is named only where the DNA matches it firmly. For some rows the clone size is stated as once, few or many, or as a class when expanded; others skip it.

v_call	j_call	cdr3_length	d_call	clone_size	cdr3_nt	cdr3_aa
TRBV5-1	TRBJ1-4	15	TRBD1	.	TGCGCCAGCAGGAGAACTGGACAGGAGGGTGAAAAACTGTTTTTT	CASRRTGQEGEKLFF
TRBV6-8	TRBJ2-1	17	.	.	TGTGCCAGCAGTAAAAAGTATCGGGACCGGACGTACAATGAGCAGTTCTTC	CASSKKYRDRTYNEQFF
TRBV19	TRBJ2-2	14	.	.	TGTGCCAGTAGTATCGGAGGGAGCGGTGGGGAGCTGTTTTTT	CASSIGGSGGELFF
TRBV6-1	TRBJ2-7	18	.	.	TGTGCCAGCAGGAAGGGGCTAGCGAGAAAATGGACCCCCTACGAGCAGTACTTC	CASRKGLARKWTPYEQYF
TRBV7-2	TRBJ2-3	14	TRBD1	many	TGTGCCAGCACCCTGGGTCAGGGGGCGGATACGCAGTATTTT	CASTLGQGADTQYF
TRBV7-9	TRBJ2-7	12	.	.	TGTGCCAGCAGCCCAACCTGGGACGAGCAGTACTTC	CASSPTWDEQYF
TRBV7-3	TRBJ1-3	15	TRBD1	.	TGTGCCAGCAGCTCCATGACAGGGTTTGGAAACACCATATATTTT	CASSSMTGFGNTIYF
TRBV4-3	TRBJ1-6	17	TRBD1	.	TGCGCCAGCAGCCAATACACTGGGGGGACAGTGCGGTCACCCCTCCACTTT	CASSQYTGGTVRSPLHF
TRBV24-1	TRBJ1-5	14	TRBD1	few	TGTGCCACCGGGGACAGACATAGCAATCAGCCCCAGCATTTT	CATGDRHSNQPQHF
TRBV11-2	TRBJ2-7	13	.	few	TGTGCCAGCAGCTTAGGGGACAAATACGAGCAGTACTTC	CASSLGDKYEQYF
TRBV29-1	TRBJ2-7	12	TRBD1	.	TGCAGCGGTGGACAGGGAGCATACGAGCAGTACTTC	CSGGQGAYEQYF
TRBV6-6	TRBJ1-1	12	.	.	TGTGCCAGCGGCCTGGCCCCGGGTAAGGCTTTCTTT	CASGLAPGKAFF
TRBV6-1	TRBJ2-7	18	TRBD2	few	TGTGCCAGCAGTGAAGCGGCGGGGACTAGCGGGAGAAGGCGAGAGCAGTACTTC	CASSEAAGTSGRRREQYF
TRBV20-1	TRBJ2-5	14	TRBD2	.	TGCAGCGCTCGTCCGGCTAGCGGGAGTGAGACCCAGTACTTC	CSARPASGSETQYF
TRBV7-2	TRBJ2-2	15	TRBD1	many	TGTGCCAGCAGGAGGACAGGGGGGAACACCGGGGAGCTGTTTTTT	CASRRTGGNTGELFF
TRBV29-1	TRBJ2-7	13	TRBD1	once	TGCAGCGTTACTTGGGACAGGGGCTACGAGCAGTACTTC	CSVTWDRGYEQYF